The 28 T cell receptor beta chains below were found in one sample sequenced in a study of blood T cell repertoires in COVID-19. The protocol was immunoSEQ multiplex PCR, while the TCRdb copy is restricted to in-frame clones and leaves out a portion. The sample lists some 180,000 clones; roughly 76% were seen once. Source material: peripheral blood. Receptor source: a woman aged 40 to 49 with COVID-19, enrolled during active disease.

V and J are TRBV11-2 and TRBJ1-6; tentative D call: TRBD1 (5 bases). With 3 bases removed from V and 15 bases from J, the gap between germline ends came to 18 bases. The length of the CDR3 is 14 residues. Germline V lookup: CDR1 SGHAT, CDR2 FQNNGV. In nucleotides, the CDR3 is TGTGCCAGCAGCTTTTCCAGGGCCCAGGTTCGCCTCCACTTT. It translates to CASSFSRAQVRLHF.

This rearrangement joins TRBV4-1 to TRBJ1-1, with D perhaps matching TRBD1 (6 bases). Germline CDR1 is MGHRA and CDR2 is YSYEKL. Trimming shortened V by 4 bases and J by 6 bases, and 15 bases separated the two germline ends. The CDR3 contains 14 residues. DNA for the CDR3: TGCGCCAGCAGCCTTAGGCCAGGGGTTTCTGAAGCTTTCTTT. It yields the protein CASSLRPGVSEAFF.

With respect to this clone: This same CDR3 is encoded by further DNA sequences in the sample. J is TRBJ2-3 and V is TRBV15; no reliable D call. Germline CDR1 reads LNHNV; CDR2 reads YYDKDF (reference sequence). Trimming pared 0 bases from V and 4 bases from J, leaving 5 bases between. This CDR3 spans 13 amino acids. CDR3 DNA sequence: TGTGCCACCAGCAGAGATCCCTCAGATACGCAGTATTTT. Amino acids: CATSRDPSDTQYF. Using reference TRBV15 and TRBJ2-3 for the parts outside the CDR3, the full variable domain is DAMVIQNPRYQVTQFGKPVTLSCSQTLNHNVMYWYQQKSSQAPKLLFHYYDKDFNNEADTPDNFQSRRPNTSFCFLDIRSPGLGDTAMYLCATSRDPSDTQYFGPGTRLTVL.

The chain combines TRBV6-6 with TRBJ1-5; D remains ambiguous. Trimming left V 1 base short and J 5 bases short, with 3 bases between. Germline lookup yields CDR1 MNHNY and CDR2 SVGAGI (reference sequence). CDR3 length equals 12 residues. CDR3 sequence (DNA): TGTGCCAGCAGTTACTTAGATCAGCCCCAGCATTTT. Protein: CASSYLDQPQHF.

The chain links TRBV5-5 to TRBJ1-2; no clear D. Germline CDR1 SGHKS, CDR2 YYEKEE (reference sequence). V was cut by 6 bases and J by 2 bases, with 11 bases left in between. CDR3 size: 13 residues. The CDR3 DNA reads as TGTGCCAGCACATCCCAGGCGAACTATGGCTACACCTTC. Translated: CASTSQANYGYTF. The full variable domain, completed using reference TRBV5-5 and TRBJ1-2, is DAGVTQSPTHLIKTRGQQVTLRCSPISGHKSVSWYQQVLGQGPQFIFQYYEKEERGRGNFPDRFSARQFPNYSSELNVNALLLGDSALYLCASTSQANYGYTFGSGTRLTVV.

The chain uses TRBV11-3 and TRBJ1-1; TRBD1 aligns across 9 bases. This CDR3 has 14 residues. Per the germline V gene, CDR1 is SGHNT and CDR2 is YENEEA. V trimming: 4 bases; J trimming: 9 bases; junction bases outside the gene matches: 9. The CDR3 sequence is CASSSYLTGGQAFF. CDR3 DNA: TGTGCCAGCAGCTCCTACCTGACAGGGGGACAAGCTTTCTTT.

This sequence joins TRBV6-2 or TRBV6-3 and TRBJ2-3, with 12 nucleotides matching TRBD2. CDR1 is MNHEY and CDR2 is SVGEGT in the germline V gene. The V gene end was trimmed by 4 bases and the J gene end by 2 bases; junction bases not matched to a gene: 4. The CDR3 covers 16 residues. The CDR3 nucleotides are TGTGCCAGCAGTTTCGGACTAGCGGGGCTCACAGATACGCAGTATTTT. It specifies CASSFGLAGLTDTQYF.

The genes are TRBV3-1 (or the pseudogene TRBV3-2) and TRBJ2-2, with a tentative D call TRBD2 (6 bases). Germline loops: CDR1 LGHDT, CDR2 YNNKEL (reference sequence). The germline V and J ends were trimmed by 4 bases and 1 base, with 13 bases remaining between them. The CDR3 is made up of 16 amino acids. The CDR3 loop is CASSRPGLRNTGELFF. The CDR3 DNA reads TGTGCCAGCAGCCGCCCGGGACTTAGGAACACCGGGGAGCTGTTTTTT.

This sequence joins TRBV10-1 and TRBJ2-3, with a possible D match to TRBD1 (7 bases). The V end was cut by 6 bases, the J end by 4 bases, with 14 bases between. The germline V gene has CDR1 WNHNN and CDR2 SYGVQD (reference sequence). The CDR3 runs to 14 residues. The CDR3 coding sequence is TGCGCCAGCAGGGCAGGGGGGTTCGCAGATACGCAGTATTTT. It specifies CASRAGGFADTQYF.

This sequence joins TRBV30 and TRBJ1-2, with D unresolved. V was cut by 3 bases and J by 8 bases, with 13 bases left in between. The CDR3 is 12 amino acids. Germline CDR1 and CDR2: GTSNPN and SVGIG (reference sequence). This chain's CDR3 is CAWSSPFGGYTF. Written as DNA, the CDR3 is TGTGCCTGGAGCTCTCCCTTCGGGGGCTACACCTTC.

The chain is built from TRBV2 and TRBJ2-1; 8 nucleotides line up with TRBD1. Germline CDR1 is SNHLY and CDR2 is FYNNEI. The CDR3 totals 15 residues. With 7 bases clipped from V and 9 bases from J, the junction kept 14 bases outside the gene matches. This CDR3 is CASNPEGQAWGEQFF. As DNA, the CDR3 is TGTGCCAGCAATCCTGAGGGACAGGCGTGGGGTGAGCAGTTCTTC.

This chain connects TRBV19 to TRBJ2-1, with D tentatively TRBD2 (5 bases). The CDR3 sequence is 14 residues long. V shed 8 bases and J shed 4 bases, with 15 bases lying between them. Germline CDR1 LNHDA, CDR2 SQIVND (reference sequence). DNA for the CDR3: TGTGCCAGTGCACCGGGAATAGAGTACAATGAGCAGTTCTTC. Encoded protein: CASAPGIEYNEQFF.

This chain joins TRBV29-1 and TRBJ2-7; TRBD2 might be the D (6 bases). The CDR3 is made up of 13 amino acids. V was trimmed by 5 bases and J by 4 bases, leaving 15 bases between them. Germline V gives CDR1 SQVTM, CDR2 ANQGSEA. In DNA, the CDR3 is TGCAGCGTTAGGGTAGCGGCGGGTTACGAGCAGTACTTC. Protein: CSVRVAAGYEQYF.

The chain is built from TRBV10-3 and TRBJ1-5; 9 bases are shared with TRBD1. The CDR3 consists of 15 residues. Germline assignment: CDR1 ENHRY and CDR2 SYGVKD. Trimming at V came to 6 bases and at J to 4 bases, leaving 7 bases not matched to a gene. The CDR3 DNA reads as TGTGCCATCAGGGGGGGACAGGGTGAAAATCAGCCCCAGCATTTT. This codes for CAIRGGQGENQPQHF.

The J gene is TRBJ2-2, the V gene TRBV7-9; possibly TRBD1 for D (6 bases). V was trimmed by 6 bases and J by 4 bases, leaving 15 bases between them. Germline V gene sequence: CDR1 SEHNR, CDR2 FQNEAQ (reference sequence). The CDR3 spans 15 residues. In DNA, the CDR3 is TGTGCCAGCAGGCGACAGGCCCAACTCACCGGGGAGCTGTTTTTT. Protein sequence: CASRRQAQLTGELFF.

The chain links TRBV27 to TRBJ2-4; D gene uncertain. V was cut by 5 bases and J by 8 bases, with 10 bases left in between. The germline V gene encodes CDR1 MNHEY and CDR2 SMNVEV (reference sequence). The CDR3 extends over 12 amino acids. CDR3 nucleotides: TGTGCCAGCAGTGATCTAACAGACATTCAGTACTTC. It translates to CASSDLTDIQYF.

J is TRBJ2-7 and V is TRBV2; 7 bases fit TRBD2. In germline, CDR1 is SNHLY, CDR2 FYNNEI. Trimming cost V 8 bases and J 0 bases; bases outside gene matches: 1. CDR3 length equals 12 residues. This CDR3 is CASGRDSYEQYF. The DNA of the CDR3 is TGTGCCAGCGGGAGGGACTCCTACGAGCAGTACTTC. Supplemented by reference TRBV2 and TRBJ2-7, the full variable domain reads EPEVTQTPSHQVTQMGQEVILRCVPISNHLYFYWYRQILGQKVEFLVSFYNNEISEKSEIFDDQFSVERPDGSNFTLKIRSTKLEDSAMYFCASGRDSYEQYFGPGTRLTVT.

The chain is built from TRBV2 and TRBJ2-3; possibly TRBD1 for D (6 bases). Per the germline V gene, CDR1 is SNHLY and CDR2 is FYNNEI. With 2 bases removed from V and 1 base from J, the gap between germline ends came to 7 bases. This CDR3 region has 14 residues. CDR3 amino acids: CASSENRGTDTQYF. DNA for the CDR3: TGTGCCAGCAGTGAAAACAGGGGCACAGATACGCAGTATTTT.

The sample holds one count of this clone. DNA for the CDR3: TGTGCCAGCAGGAGGGCCTACTCTGGAAACACCATATATTTT. Its protein product is CASRRAYSGNTIYF. The V call is TRBV6-5, the J call TRBJ1-3; D not certain. Germline values: CDR1 MNHEY, CDR2 SVGAGI. The CDR3 consists of 14 residues. V was clipped by 6 bases and J by 0 bases, with 9 bases between them.

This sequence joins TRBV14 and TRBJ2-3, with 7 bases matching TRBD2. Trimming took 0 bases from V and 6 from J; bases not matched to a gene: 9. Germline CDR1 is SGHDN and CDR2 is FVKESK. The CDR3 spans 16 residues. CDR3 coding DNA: TGTGCCAGCAGCCAAGATGGGAGGGGAAGAGGGGATACGCAGTATTTT. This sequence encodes CASSQDGRGRGDTQYF. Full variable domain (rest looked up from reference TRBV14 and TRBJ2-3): EAGVTQFPSHSVIEKGQTVTLRCDPISGHDNLYWYRRVMGKEIKFLLHFVKESKQDESGMPNNRFLAERTGGTYSTLKVQPAELEDSGVYFCASSQDGRGRGDTQYFGPGTRLTVL.

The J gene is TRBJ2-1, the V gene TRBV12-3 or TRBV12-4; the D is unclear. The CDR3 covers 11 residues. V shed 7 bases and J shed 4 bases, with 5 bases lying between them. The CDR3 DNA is TGTGCCAGCATTGAGTACAATGAGCAGTTCTTC. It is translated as CASIEYNEQFF.

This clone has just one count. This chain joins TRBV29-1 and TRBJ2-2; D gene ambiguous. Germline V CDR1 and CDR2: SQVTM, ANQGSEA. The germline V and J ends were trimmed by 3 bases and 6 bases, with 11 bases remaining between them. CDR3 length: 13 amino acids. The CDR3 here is CSVESRGAGELFF. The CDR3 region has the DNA TGCAGCGTTGAGTCCCGAGGCGCCGGGGAGCTGTTTTTT.

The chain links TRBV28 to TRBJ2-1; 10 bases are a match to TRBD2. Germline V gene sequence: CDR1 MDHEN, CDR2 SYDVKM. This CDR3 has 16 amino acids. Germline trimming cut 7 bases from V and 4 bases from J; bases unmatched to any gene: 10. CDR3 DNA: TGTGCCAGCAAGTTTTCGAGACTAGCGGGTTACAATGAGCAGTTCTTC. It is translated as CASKFSRLAGYNEQFF.

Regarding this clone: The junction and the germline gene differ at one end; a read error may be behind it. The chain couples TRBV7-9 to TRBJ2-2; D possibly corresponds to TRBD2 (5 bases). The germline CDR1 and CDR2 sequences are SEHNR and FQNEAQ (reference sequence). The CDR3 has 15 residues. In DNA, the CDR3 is TGTGCCAGCAGCCTAGCAGCCGCGAACACCGGGGAGCTGTTTTTT. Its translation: CASSLAAANTGELFF.

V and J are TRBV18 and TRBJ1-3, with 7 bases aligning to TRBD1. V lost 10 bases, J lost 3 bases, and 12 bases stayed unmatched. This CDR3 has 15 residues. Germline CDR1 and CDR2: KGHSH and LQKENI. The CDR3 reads CATQGQGDLGNTIYF. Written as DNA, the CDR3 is TGTGCCACCCAGGGGCAGGGGGACCTTGGAAACACCATATATTTT. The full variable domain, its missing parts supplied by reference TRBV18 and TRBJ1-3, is NAGVMQNPRHLVRRRGQEARLRCSPMKGHSHVYWYRQLPEEGLKFMVYLQKENIIDESGMPKERFSAEFPKEGPSILRIQQVVRGDSAAYFCATQGQGDLGNTIYFGEGSWLTVV.

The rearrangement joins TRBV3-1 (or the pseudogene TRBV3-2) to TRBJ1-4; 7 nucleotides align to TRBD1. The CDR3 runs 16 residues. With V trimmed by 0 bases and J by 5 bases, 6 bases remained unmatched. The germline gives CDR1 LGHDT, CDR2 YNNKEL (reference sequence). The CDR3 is CASSQDRGQLNEKLFF. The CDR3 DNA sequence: TGTGCCAGCAGCCAAGATCGGGGACAGCTGAATGAAAAACTGTTTTTT.

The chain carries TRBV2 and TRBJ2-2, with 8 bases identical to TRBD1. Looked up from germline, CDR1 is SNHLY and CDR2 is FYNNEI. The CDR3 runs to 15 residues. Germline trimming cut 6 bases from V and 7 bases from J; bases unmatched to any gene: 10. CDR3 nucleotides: TGTGCCAGCAGAGGCGACAGGGGCCTTGGCGGGGAGCTGTTTTTT. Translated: CASRGDRGLGGELFF.

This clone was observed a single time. The CDR3 bases are TGTGCCAGCAGCTTAGGCGGGAACACTGAAGCTTTCTTT. This translates into CASSLGGNTEAFF. This chain links TRBV11-3 with TRBJ1-1; the D is unclear. The CDR3 contains 13 residues. Germline V gene lookup returns CDR1 SGHNT and CDR2 YENEEA. The V and J ends lost 1 base and 1 base respectively, with 4 bases between them.